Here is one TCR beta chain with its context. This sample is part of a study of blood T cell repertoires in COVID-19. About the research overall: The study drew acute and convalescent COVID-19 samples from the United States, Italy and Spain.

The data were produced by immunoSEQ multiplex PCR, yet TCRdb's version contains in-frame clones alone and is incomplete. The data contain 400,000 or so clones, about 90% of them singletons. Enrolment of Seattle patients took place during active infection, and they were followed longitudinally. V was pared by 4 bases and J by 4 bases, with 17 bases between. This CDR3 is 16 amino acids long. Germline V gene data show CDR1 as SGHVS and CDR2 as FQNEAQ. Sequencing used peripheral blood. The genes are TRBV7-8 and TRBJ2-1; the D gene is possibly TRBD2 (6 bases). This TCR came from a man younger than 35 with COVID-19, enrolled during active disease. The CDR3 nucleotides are TGTGCCAGCAGCTACGACCCGGGGGTCAGTTACAATGAGCAGTTCTTC. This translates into CASSYDPGVSYNEQFF.